This TCR beta chain was captured in a study of OX40 agonist ivuxolimab in advanced cancers. On the study more broadly: In this trial design, patients received ivuxolimab intravenously at 0.01 to 10 mg/kg every 2 weeks. Study conclusions and caveats: Mean expanded clone counts were higher in CD8+ than CD4+ T cells. Clones of CD4+ and CD8+ blood T cells grew by week 6 at doses of 0.1 to 3.0 mg/kg.

This CDR3 contains 16 residues. CDR1 SGDLS and CDR2 YYNGEE come from the germline V gene. Unmatched junction bases numbered 6, after V lost 1 base and J lost 2 bases. A note on this clone: Antigen specificity is unknown.

Assay: immunoSEQ multiplex PCR; the TCRdb copy retains only in-frame clones and omits some. The data show over 100,000 clones, roughly nine tenths seen once. The receptor was isolated from an adult with an advanced solid tumor such as melanoma, head and neck, liver or kidney cancer. The sequences come from CD4+ or CD8+ T cells sorted from blood, collected in a trial of the OX40 agonist ivuxolimab. The chain joins TRBV9 to TRBJ2-5, with 9 nucleotides matching TRBD1. This CDR3 is CASSVMTGGGQETQYF. Written as DNA, the CDR3 is TGTGCCAGCAGCGTAATGACAGGGGGGGGTCAAGAGACCCAGTACTTC.